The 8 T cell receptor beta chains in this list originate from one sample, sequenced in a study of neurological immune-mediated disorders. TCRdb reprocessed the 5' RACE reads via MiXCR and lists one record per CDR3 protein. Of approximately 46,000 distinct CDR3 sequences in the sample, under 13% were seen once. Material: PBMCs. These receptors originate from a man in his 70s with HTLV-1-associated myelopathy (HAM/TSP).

This CDR3 reads CSGGLGSIDTQYF. DNA of the CDR3: TGCAGTGGGGGACTAGGAAGTATAGATACGCAGTATTTT. The chain carries TRBV20-1 and TRBJ2-3; TRBD2 aligns across 8 bases. With 7 bases clipped from V and 5 bases from J, the junction kept 8 bases outside the gene matches. This CDR3 is built from 13 residues. Germline-derived CDR1 and CDR2 are DFQATT and SNEGSKA (reference sequence).

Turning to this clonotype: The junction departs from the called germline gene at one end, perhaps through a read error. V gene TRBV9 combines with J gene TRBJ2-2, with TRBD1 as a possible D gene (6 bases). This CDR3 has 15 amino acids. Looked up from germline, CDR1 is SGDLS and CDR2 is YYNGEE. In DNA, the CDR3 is TGTGCCAGAAGCGTAGTCGGAAGGGACACCGGGGAACTGTTTTTT. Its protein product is CARSVVGRDTGELFF.

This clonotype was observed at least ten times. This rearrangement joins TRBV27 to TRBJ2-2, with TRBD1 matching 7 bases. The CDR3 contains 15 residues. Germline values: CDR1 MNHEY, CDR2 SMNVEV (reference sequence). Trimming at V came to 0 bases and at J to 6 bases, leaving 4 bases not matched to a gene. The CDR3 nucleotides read TGTGCCAGCAGTTTATCCCGGACAGGCTCCGGGGAGCTGTTTTTT. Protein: CASSLSRTGSGELFF.

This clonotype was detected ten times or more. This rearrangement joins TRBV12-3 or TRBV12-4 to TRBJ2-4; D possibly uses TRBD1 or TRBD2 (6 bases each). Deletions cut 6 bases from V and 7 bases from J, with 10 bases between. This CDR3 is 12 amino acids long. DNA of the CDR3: TGTGCCAGCAGCCCGGGGGCCAACATTCAGTACTTC. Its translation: CASSPGANIQYF.

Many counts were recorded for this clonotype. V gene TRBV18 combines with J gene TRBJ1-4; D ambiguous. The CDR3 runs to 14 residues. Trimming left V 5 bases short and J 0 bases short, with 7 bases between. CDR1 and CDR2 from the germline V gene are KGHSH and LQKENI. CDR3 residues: CASSSGATNEKLFF. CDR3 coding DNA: TGTGCCAGCTCATCCGGTGCAACTAATGAAAAACTGTTTTTT. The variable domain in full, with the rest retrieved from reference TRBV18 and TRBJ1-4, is NAGVMQNPRHLVRRRGQEARLRCSPMKGHSHVYWYRQLPEEGLKFMVYLQKENIIDESGMPKERFSAEFPKEGPSILRIQQVVRGDSAAYFCASSSGATNEKLFFGSGTQLSVL.

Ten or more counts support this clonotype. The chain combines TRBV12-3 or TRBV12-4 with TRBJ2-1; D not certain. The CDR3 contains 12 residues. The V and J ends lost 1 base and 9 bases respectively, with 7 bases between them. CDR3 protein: CASSLVRSEQFF. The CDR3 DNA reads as TGTGCCAGCAGTTTAGTTAGGAGTGAGCAGTTCTTC.

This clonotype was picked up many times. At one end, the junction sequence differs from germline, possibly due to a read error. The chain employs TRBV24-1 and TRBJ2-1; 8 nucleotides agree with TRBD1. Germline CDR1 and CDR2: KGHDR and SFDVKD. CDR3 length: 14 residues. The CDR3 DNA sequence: TGTGCCACCAGTGAGCCAGGGGGCTACAATAAGCAGTTCTTC. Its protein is CATSEPGGYNKQFF.

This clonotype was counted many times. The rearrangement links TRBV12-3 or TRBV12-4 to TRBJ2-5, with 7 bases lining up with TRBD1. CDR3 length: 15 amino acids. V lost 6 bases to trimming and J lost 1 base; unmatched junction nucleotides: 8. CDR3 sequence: CASSQTGSRQETQYF. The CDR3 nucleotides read TGTGCCAGCAGCCAGACAGGGTCGCGCCAAGAGACCCAGTACTTC.